These T cell receptor beta chains were read from a single sample in a study of CD8 T cells in Susac syndrome. TCRdb re-analysed the immunoSEQ multiplex PCR reads in MiXCR, keeping a single row per CDR3 protein. The table includes 200,000 to 300,000 distinct CDR3 sequences, approximately 95% detected once. The material sequenced was CD4+ T cells from PBMCs. The receptor source for this set is a human donor with Susac syndrome. Both conserved end residues are part of each CDR3. D genes are given only for firm matches. Clone size is given for some rows only: seen once, a few or many times, or a class if the clone is expanded.

>.|TRBD2|TRBV11-2|TRBJ2-7
CASSLLTSGRQRQYF
TGTGCCAGCAGCTTGTTGACTAGCGGGAGACAACGGCAGTACTTC
>.|.|TRBV12-5|TRBJ2-1
CASGLVIRLGVAANEQFF
TGTGCTAGTGGTTTGGTAATAAGATTGGGAGTTGCGGCCAATGAGCAGTTCTTC
>.|.|TRBV20-1|TRBJ1-2
CSARDGRNYGYTF
TGCAGTGCTAGAGATGGCAGGAACTATGGCTACACCTTC
>.|.|TRBV9|TRBJ1-2
CASSSMTVGGYTF
TGTGCCAGCAGCTCTATGACGGTCGGGGGCTACACCTTC
>.|.|TRBV20-1|TRBJ2-7
CSASGPPGAGEQYF
TGCAGTGCTAGCGGCCCTCCGGGGGCAGGGGAGCAGTACTTC
>.|.|TRBV7-2|TRBJ1-2
CASSPAEGVNYGYTF
TGTGCCAGCAGCCCTGCGGAGGGAGTTAACTATGGCTACACCTTC
>once|.|TRBV6-1|TRBJ2-7
CASTAGRGSVSYEQYF
TGTGCCAGCACCGCAGGACGGGGTAGCGTGTCCTACGAGCAGTACTTC
>.|.|TRBV7-3|TRBJ2-5
CASSLMGFNKETQYF
TGTGCCAGCAGCTTAATGGGCTTCAATAAAGAGACCCAGTACTTC
>.|.|TRBV7-2|TRBJ2-5
CASSAWGQPQETQYF
TGTGCCAGCAGCGCCTGGGGACAACCGCAAGAGACCCAGTACTTC
>.|TRBD2|TRBV24-1|TRBJ2-1
CATSDGLAQNYNEQFF
TGTGCCACCAGTGACGGACTAGCGCAGAACTACAATGAGCAGTTCTTC
>.|TRBD1|TRBV5-4|TRBJ2-4
CASSLIPGGKNIQYF
TGTGCCAGCAGCCTCATCCCAGGGGGTAAAAACATTCAGTACTTC
>.|.|TRBV4-2|TRBJ1-1
CASSQDKRPEAFF
TGTGCCAGCAGCCAAGATAAGAGGCCTGAAGCTTTCTTT
>.|TRBD1|TRBV11-2|TRBJ2-7
CASSLHIGQGSHEQYF
TGTGCCAGCAGCTTACATATCGGACAGGGAAGTCACGAGCAGTACTTC
>.|.|TRBV9|TRBJ2-7
CASSPLGQGSFYEQYF
TGTGCCAGCAGCCCCCTAGGGCAGGGGAGTTTCTACGAGCAGTACTTC
>.|.|TRBV7-2|TRBJ2-5
CASSPGRTQETQYF
TGTGCCAGCAGCCCGGGACGTACCCAAGAGACCCAGTACTTC
>once|TRBD1|TRBV4-1|TRBJ1-5
CASSQAMDRGDQPQHF
TGCGCCAGCAGCCAAGCAATGGACAGGGGGGATCAGCCCCAGCATTTT
>.|.|TRBV29-1|TRBJ1-5
CSVGIQVNQPQHF
TGCAGCGTTGGGATACAGGTGAATCAGCCCCAGCATTTT